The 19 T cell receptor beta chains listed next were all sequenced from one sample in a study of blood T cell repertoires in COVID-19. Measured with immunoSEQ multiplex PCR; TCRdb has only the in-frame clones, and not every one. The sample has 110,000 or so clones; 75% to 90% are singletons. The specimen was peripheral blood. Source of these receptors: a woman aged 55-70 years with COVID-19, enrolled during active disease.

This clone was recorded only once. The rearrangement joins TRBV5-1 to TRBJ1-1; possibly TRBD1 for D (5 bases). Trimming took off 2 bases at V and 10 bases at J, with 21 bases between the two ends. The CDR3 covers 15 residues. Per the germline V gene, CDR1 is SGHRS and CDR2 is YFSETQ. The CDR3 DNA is TGCGCCAGCAGCTTTCGCGCAGGGCCCCAATCTGGAGCTTTCTTT. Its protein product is CASSFRAGPQSGAFF.

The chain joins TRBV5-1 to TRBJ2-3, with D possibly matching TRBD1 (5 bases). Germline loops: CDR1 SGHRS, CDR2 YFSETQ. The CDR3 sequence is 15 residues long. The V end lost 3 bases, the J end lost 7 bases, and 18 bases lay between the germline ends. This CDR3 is CASSWGPGPTNTQYF. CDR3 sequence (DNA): TGCGCCAGCAGCTGGGGCCCTGGTCCCACTAATACGCAGTATTTT.

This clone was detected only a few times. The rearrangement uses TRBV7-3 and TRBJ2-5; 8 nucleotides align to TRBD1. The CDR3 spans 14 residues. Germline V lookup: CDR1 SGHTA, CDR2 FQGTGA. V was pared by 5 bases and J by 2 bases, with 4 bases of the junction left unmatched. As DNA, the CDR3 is TGTGCCAGCAGCCAAGGGACAGGTCAAGAGACCCAGTACTTC. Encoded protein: CASSQGTGQETQYF. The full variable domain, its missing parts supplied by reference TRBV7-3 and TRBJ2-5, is GAGVSQTPSNKVTEKGKYVELRCDPISGHTALYWYRQSLGQGPEFLIYFQGTGAADDSGLPNDRFFAVRPEGSVSTLKIQRTERGDSAVYLCASSQGTGQETQYFGPGTRLLVL.

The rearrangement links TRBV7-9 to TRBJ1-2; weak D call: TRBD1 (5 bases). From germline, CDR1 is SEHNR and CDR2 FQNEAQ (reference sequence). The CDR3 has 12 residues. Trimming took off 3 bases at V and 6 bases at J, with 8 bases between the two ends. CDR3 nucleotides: TGTGCCAGCAGCTTGAAGGGGAATGGCTACACCTTC. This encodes CASSLKGNGYTF.

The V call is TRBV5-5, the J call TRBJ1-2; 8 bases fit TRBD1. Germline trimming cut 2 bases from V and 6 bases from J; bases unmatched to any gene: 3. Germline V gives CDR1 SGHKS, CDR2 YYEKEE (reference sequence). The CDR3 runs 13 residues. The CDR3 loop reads CASSFQGADGYTF. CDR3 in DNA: TGTGCCAGCAGCTTCCAGGGGGCTGATGGCTACACCTTC.

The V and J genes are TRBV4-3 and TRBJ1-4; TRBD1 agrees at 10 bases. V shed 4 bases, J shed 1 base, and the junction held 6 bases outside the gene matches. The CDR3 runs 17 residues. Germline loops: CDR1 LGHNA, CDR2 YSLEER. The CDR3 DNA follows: TGCGCCAGCAGCCGAGCGACAGGGGGCAGAACTAATGAAAAACTGTTTTTT. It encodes CASSRATGGRTNEKLFF.

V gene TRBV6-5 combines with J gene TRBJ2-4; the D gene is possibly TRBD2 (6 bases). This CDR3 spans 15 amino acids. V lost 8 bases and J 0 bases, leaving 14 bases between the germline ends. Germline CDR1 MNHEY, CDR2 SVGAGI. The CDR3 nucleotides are TGTGCCAGCGAGGACGGGAGTTTAGCCAAAAACATTCAGTACTTC. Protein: CASEDGSLAKNIQYF.

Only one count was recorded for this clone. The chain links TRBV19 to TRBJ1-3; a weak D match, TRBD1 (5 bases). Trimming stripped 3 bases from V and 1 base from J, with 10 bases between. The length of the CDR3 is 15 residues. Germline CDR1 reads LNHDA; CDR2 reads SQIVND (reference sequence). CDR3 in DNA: TGTGCCAGTAGTATTCAGGGATCATCTGGAAACACCATATATTTT. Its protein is CASSIQGSSGNTIYF.

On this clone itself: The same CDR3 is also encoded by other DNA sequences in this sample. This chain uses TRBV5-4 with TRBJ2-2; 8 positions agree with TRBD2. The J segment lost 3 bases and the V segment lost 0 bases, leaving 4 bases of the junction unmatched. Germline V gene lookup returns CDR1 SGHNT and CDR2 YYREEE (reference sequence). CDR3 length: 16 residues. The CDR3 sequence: CASSLAAGGDTGELFF. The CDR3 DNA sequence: TGTGCCAGCAGCTTGGCGGCGGGGGGCGACACCGGGGAGCTGTTTTTT.

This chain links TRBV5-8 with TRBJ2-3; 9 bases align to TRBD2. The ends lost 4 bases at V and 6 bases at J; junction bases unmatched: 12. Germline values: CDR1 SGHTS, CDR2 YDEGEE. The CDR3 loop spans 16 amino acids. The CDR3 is CASSLGAGGRWDTQYF. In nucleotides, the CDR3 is TGTGCCAGCAGCCTGGGCGCGGGGGGGCGATGGGATACGCAGTATTTT.

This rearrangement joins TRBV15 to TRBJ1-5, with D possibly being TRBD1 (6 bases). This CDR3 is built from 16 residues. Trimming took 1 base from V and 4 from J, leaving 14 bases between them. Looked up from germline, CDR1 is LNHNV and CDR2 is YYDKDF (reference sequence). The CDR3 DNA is TGTGCCACCAGCAGAGGAGGGGGGGCCGGGAATCAGCCCCAGCATTTT. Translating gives CATSRGGGAGNQPQHF. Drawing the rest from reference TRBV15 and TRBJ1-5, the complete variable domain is DAMVIQNPRYQVTQFGKPVTLSCSQTLNHNVMYWYQQKSSQAPKLLFHYYDKDFNNEADTPDNFQSRRPNTSFCFLDIRSPGLGDTAMYLCATSRGGGAGNQPQHFGDGTRLSIL.

The CDR3 DNA follows: TGTGCCAGCTCATCCAGGGGGATCGACACCGGGGAGCTGTTTTTT. This sequence encodes CASSSRGIDTGELFF. V is TRBV18 and J is TRBJ2-2; TRBD1 agrees at 7 bases. J lost 3 bases, V lost 5 bases, and 6 bases had no gene match. This CDR3 comprises 15 residues. Looked up from germline, CDR1 is KGHSH and CDR2 is LQKENI.

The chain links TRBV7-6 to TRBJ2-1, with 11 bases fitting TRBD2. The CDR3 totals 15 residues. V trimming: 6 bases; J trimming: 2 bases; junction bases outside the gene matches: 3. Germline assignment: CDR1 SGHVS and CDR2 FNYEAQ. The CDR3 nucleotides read TGTGCCAGCAGTCATAGCGGGGGGGCCTACAATGAGCAGTTCTTC. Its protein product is CASSHSGGAYNEQFF.

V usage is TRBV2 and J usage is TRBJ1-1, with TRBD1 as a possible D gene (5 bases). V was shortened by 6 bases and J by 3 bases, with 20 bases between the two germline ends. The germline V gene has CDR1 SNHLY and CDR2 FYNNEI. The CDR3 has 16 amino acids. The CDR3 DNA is TGTGCCAGCAGGGAGCCAGGGAACCGGGTTTACACTGAAGCTTTCTTT. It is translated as CASREPGNRVYTEAFF.

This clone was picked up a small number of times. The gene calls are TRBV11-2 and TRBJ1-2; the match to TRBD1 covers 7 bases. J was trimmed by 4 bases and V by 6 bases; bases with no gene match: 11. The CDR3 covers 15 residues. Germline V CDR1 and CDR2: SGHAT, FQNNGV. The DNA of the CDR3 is TGTGCCAGCAGAAAAGACAGGGCAGGGGGCTATGGCTACACCTTC. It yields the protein CASRKDRAGGYGYTF.

The CDR3 loop reads CASSGRAGDTDTQYF. The CDR3 DNA sequence: TGTGCCAGTAGTGGCCGGGCAGGGGACACAGATACGCAGTATTTT. The gene calls are TRBV19 and TRBJ2-3, with a possible D match to TRBD1 (6 bases). V lost 5 bases and J lost 2, with 14 bases in between. CDR3 length: 15 residues. CDR1 and CDR2 from the germline V gene are LNHDA and SQIVND (reference sequence).

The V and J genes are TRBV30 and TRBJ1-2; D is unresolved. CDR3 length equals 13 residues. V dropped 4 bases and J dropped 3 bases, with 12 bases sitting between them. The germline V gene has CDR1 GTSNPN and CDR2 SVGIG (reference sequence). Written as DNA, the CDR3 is TGTGCCTGGAACCTAGGTCCTTACTATGGCTACACCTTC. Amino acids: CAWNLGPYYGYTF.

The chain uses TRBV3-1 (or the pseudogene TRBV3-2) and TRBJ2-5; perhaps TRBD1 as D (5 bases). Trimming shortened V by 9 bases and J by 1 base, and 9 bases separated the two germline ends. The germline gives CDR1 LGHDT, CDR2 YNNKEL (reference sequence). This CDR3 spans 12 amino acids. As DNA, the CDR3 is TGTGCCAGTAAAGGGGTCCAAGAGACCCAGTACTTC. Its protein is CASKGVQETQYF.

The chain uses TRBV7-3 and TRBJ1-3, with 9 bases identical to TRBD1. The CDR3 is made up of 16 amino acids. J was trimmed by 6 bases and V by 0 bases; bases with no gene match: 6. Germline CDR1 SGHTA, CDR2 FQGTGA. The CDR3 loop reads CASSLTSTGGENTIYF. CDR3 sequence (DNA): TGTGCCAGCAGCTTAACGTCTACAGGGGGCGAAAACACCATATATTTT.